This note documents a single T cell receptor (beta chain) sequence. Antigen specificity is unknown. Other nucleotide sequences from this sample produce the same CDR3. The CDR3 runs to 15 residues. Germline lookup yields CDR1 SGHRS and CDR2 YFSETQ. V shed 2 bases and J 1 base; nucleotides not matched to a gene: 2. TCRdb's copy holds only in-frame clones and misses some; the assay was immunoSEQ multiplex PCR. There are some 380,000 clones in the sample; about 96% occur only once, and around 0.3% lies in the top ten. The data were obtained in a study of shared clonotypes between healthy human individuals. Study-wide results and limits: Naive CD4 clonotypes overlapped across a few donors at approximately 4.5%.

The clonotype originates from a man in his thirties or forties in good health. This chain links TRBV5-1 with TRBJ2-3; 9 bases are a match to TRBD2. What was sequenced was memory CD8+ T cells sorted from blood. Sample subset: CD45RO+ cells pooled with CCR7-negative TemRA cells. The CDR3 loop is CASSFLAGGTDTQYF. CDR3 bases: TGCGCCAGCAGCTTCTTAGCGGGGGGCACAGATACGCAGTATTTT. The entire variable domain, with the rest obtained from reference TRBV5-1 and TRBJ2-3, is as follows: KAGVTQTPRYLIKTRGQQVTLSCSPISGHRSVSWYQQTPGQGLQFLFEYFSETQRNKGNFPGRFSGRQFSNSRSEMNVSTLELGDSALYLCASSFLAGGTDTQYFGPGTRLTVL.